The rows below give T cell receptor beta chains drawn from one sample of a study of T-cell reconstitution after alpha-beta-depleted transplantation in children. TCRdb re-derived calls from the PCR reads in MiXCR, one entry per CDR3 protein. The sample yields about 250,000 distinct CDR3 sequences, 20% to 30% seen once. This material consisted of PBMCs, mostly from graft donor cells, taken 360 days after TCRalphabeta/CD19-depleted stem cell transplant. These receptor sequences come from a female patient aged 2-15 years who had a stem cell transplant for congenital amegakaryocytic thrombocytopenia, so the T cells may come from the graft donor. CDR3s include the opening cysteine and the closing phenylalanine or tryptophan. Fields, in order: CDR3 DNA, CDR3 protein, clone size, J gene, D gene, V gene, CDR3 length. The D gene is left open where the match is weak. A row's size may be missing; if present it is once, few, many or a size class.

CDR3 DNA: TGCAGTGCTAGAGTGCCTAGCGGGTACTACGAGCAGTACTTC; CDR3 protein: CSARVPSGYYEQYF; clone size: NA; J gene: TRBJ2-7; D gene: TRBD2; V gene: TRBV20-1; CDR3 length: 14
CDR3 DNA: TGTGCCAGCAGCTTAACAGCGGGAGTTGTGGATACGCAGTATTTT; CDR3 protein: CASSLTAGVVDTQYF; clone size: few; J gene: TRBJ2-3; D gene: TRBD2; V gene: TRBV7-6; CDR3 length: 15
CDR3 DNA: TGCGCCAGCAGCCAAGCGAAACTAGCGGGGGGCAACACAGATACGCAGTATTTT; CDR3 protein: CASSQAKLAGGNTDTQYF; clone size: few; J gene: TRBJ2-3; D gene: TRBD2; V gene: TRBV4-1; CDR3 length: 18
CDR3 DNA: TGTGCCAGCAGCTTAATGGCTAGCCGCGATGAGCAGTTCTTC; CDR3 protein: CASSLMASRDEQFF; clone size: NA; J gene: TRBJ2-1; D gene: NA; V gene: TRBV7-9; CDR3 length: 14
CDR3 DNA: TGTGCCAGCATCGTCGGCGGCAGGCGGTATGGCTACACCTTC; CDR3 protein: CASIVGGRRYGYTF; clone size: few; J gene: TRBJ1-2; D gene: NA; V gene: TRBV2; CDR3 length: 14
CDR3 DNA: TGCGCCAGCAGCCGAAGACTAGCGGGGACCTACAATGAGCAGTTCTTC; CDR3 protein: CASSRRLAGTYNEQFF; clone size: few; J gene: TRBJ2-1; D gene: TRBD2; V gene: TRBV4-1; CDR3 length: 16
CDR3 DNA: TGTGCCACCAGCAGAGATGGACAGGCTAACAATGAGCAGTTCTTC; CDR3 protein: CATSRDGQANNEQFF; clone size: NA; J gene: TRBJ2-1; D gene: TRBD1; V gene: TRBV15; CDR3 length: 15
CDR3 DNA: TGTGCCAGCGGAAGAGGTGGCACCGGGGAGCTGTTTTTT; CDR3 protein: CASGRGGTGELFF; clone size: NA; J gene: TRBJ2-2; D gene: NA; V gene: TRBV6-1; CDR3 length: 13
CDR3 DNA: TGCAGTGCTAGAGATAACGTATGGGGTACCGGGGAGCTGTTTTTT; CDR3 protein: CSARDNVWGTGELFF; clone size: many; J gene: TRBJ2-2; D gene: NA; V gene: TRBV20-1; CDR3 length: 15
CDR3 DNA: TGCAGTGCTATAAACGTAAGGGGCGATACGCAGTATTTT; CDR3 protein: CSAINVRGDTQYF; clone size: few; J gene: TRBJ2-3; D gene: NA; V gene: TRBV20-1; CDR3 length: 13
CDR3 DNA: TGTGCCAGCAGCCCAGGAGGTGCTAGCAGCGAGCAGTTCTTC; CDR3 protein: CASSPGGASSEQFF; clone size: NA; J gene: TRBJ2-1; D gene: NA; V gene: TRBV28; CDR3 length: 14
CDR3 DNA: TGTGCCAGCAGTCCGACTAGCGGGGGGTCAAGCCAAGAGACCCAGTACTTC; CDR3 protein: CASSPTSGGSSQETQYF; clone size: few; J gene: TRBJ2-5; D gene: TRBD2; V gene: TRBV12-3/TRBV12-4; CDR3 length: 17
CDR3 DNA: TGTGCCAGCGGACTGGGGGAAACCACAGATACGCAGTATTTT; CDR3 protein: CASGLGETTDTQYF; clone size: few; J gene: TRBJ2-3; D gene: NA; V gene: TRBV4-2; CDR3 length: 14
CDR3 DNA: TGTGCCAGCAGTGCCGCAGATACGCAGTATTTT; CDR3 protein: CASSAADTQYF; clone size: NA; J gene: TRBJ2-3; D gene: NA; V gene: TRBV2; CDR3 length: 11
CDR3 DNA: TGTGCCAGCAGTTTAGCAGGACGGGGACCCTACAATGAGCAGTTCTTC; CDR3 protein: CASSLAGRGPYNEQFF; clone size: NA; J gene: TRBJ2-1; D gene: NA; V gene: TRBV12-3/TRBV12-4; CDR3 length: 16
CDR3 DNA: TGCAGTGCGTTTGGGGTAGATGGCTACACCTTC; CDR3 protein: CSAFGVDGYTF; clone size: NA; J gene: TRBJ1-2; D gene: NA; V gene: TRBV20-1; CDR3 length: 11
CDR3 DNA: TGTGCCAGCAGCTTAGGAGTCCAGCGGGGGGTCCAAGAGACCCAGTACTTC; CDR3 protein: CASSLGVQRGVQETQYF; clone size: NA; J gene: TRBJ2-5; D gene: TRBD2; V gene: TRBV7-2; CDR3 length: 17
CDR3 DNA: TGTGCCAGCAGCTTCTTACAGAACCCAGATACGCAGTATTTT; CDR3 protein: CASSFLQNPDTQYF; clone size: few; J gene: TRBJ2-3; D gene: NA; V gene: TRBV5-6; CDR3 length: 14
CDR3 DNA: TGTGCCAGCAGCGCGACTAGGGGCAATACAGGTCCGCAGTACTTC; CDR3 protein: CASSATRGNTGPQYF; clone size: NA; J gene: TRBJ2-7; D gene: NA; V gene: TRBV5-4; CDR3 length: 15
CDR3 DNA: TGTGCCAGTAGTATAGGTTCAAGCGGGAGGGCCTATGAGCAGTTCTTC; CDR3 protein: CASSIGSSGRAYEQFF; clone size: few; J gene: TRBJ2-1; D gene: TRBD2; V gene: TRBV19; CDR3 length: 16
CDR3 DNA: TGTGCCAGCAGCCAAGTCCAATGGGGGGAGCGTGAGCAGTTCTTC; CDR3 protein: CASSQVQWGEREQFF; clone size: NA; J gene: TRBJ2-1; D gene: NA; V gene: TRBV4-2; CDR3 length: 15
CDR3 DNA: TGTGCCAGCAGCCTGCGGACTAGCACACACGAGCAGTACTTC; CDR3 protein: CASSLRTSTHEQYF; clone size: NA; J gene: TRBJ2-7; D gene: TRBD2; V gene: TRBV4-2; CDR3 length: 14
CDR3 DNA: TGTGCCAGCAGCCCGGGGTTCAGCAGCGGGGAGCTGTTTTTT; CDR3 protein: CASSPGFSSGELFF; clone size: NA; J gene: TRBJ2-2; D gene: NA; V gene: TRBV5-7; CDR3 length: 14
CDR3 DNA: TGTGCCAGCAGCTTACTGAGGGGCGGTTACAATGAGCAGTTCTTC; CDR3 protein: CASSLLRGGYNEQFF; clone size: NA; J gene: TRBJ2-1; D gene: NA; V gene: TRBV11-2; CDR3 length: 15
CDR3 DNA: TGCAGTGCTAGGGAGCCTAAAGGGAATTCACCCCTCCACTTT; CDR3 protein: CSAREPKGNSPLHF; clone size: few; J gene: TRBJ1-6; D gene: NA; V gene: TRBV20-1; CDR3 length: 14
CDR3 DNA: TGTGCCAGCAGCAGGACTTATCAAGAGACCCAGTACTTC; CDR3 protein: CASSRTYQETQYF; clone size: many; J gene: TRBJ2-5; D gene: NA; V gene: TRBV6-1; CDR3 length: 13
CDR3 DNA: TGTGCCAGCAGCCAAGGCCTACCTAATGAGCAGTTCTTC; CDR3 protein: CASSQGLPNEQFF; clone size: few; J gene: TRBJ2-1; D gene: NA; V gene: TRBV4-2; CDR3 length: 13
CDR3 DNA: TGTGCCAGCAGCTTGTCGGGACTCCGTCGGGCTTTCTTT; CDR3 protein: CASSLSGLRRAFF; clone size: few; J gene: TRBJ1-1; D gene: NA; V gene: TRBV5-6; CDR3 length: 13
CDR3 DNA: TGCGCCAGCAGCCAAGATCGGAGCAGGGGGCGAGAAAAACTGTTTTTT; CDR3 protein: CASSQDRSRGREKLFF; clone size: few; J gene: TRBJ1-4; D gene: TRBD1; V gene: TRBV4-1; CDR3 length: 16
CDR3 DNA: TGTGCCAGCAGCTTAAACATCTACGAGCAGTACTTC; CDR3 protein: CASSLNIYEQYF; clone size: NA; J gene: TRBJ2-7; D gene: NA; V gene: TRBV11-2; CDR3 length: 12
CDR3 DNA: TGTGCCAGCAGCTTAGAAGCGGCCGTGACCGAGCAGTACTTC; CDR3 protein: CASSLEAAVTEQYF; clone size: few; J gene: TRBJ2-7; D gene: NA; V gene: TRBV7-8; CDR3 length: 14
CDR3 DNA: TGCGCCAGCAGTCCATGGGAGCGGGACACAGATACGCAGTATTTT; CDR3 protein: CASSPWERDTDTQYF; clone size: NA; J gene: TRBJ2-3; D gene: TRBD2; V gene: TRBV4-1; CDR3 length: 15
CDR3 DNA: TGTGCCAGCAGCTTATCGGCAAGCAATCAGCCCCAGCATTTT; CDR3 protein: CASSLSASNQPQHF; clone size: NA; J gene: TRBJ1-5; D gene: NA; V gene: TRBV7-9; CDR3 length: 14
CDR3 DNA: TGCGCCAGCAGCTTCTTGACAGGGGGCTTAGGAAGCGAGCAGTACTTC; CDR3 protein: CASSFLTGGLGSEQYF; clone size: NA; J gene: TRBJ2-7; D gene: TRBD1; V gene: TRBV5-1; CDR3 length: 16